These 28 T cell receptor beta chains were sequenced from one sample in a study of cytomegalovirus exposure and HLA in healthy donors. 60 Vbeta and 13 Jbeta primers were used in PCR. Profiling relied on immunoSEQ multiplex PCR, and the TCRdb table lists in-frame clones only, not all of them. The repertoire holds tens of thousands of clones, with roughly four fifths as singletons. Sequenced input: PBMCs. The source of these receptors is a woman aged 30 to 39 in good health and CMV-seropositive.

This clone appeared once. The chain employs TRBV29-1 and TRBJ2-1; TRBD2 matches 11 bases. CDR3 size: 16 residues. Germline-derived CDR1 and CDR2 are SQVTM and ANQGSEA. Trimming at V came to 4 bases and at J to 3 bases, leaving 8 bases not matched to a gene. This CDR3 is CSVVSGRALVYNEQFF. Written as DNA, the CDR3 is TGCAGCGTTGTTAGCGGGAGGGCCTTAGTCTACAATGAGCAGTTCTTC.

This chain connects TRBV10-3 to TRBJ2-2; D possibly corresponds to TRBD1 (5 bases). V lost 2 bases to trimming and J lost 7 bases, with 8 bases between them. The CDR3 loop spans 13 amino acids. CDR1 and CDR2 (germline): ENHRY, SYGVKD. In DNA form, the CDR3 reads TGTGCCATCAGTGAGGGCAGGGTCGGGGAGCTGTTTTTT. Protein product: CAISEGRVGELFF.

V usage is TRBV6-5 and J usage is TRBJ1-2; possible D gene TRBD1, 6 bases. Germline V CDR1 and CDR2: MNHEY, SVGAGI. The CDR3 is made up of 14 amino acids. The V end lost 0 bases, the J end lost 8 bases, and 13 bases lay between the germline ends. Written as DNA, the CDR3 is TGTGCCAGCAGTTACTCGAAGCAGGGGAGAGGCTACACCTTC. As protein: CASSYSKQGRGYTF.

The genes are TRBV6-5 and TRBJ2-1; 13 bases align to TRBD2. This CDR3 region has 14 residues. The germline CDR1 and CDR2 sequences are MNHEY and SVGAGI. The ends lost 5 bases at V and 8 bases at J; junction bases unmatched: 3. The CDR3 region is CASSGTSGIYEQFF. CDR3 sequence (DNA): TGTGCCAGCAGTGGGACTAGCGGGATCTATGAGCAGTTCTTC.

This clone was seen once. The V and J genes are TRBV13 and TRBJ2-5; TRBD2 matches at 7 bases. CDR3 size: 14 residues. The germline V gene has CDR1 PRHDT and CDR2 FYEKMQ (reference sequence). V lost 9 bases, J lost 4 bases, and 11 bases stayed unmatched. CDR3: CASSEGRVLETQYF. CDR3 coding DNA: TGTGCCAGTTCGGAAGGGAGGGTTCTAGAGACCCAGTACTTC.

The chain carries TRBV25-1 and TRBJ1-3, with 7 bases fitting TRBD1. This CDR3 has 15 residues. Trimming at V came to 1 base and at J to 7 bases, leaving 7 bases not matched to a gene. Germline CDR1 is MGHDK and CDR2 is SYGVNS. The CDR3 loop reads CASSESGRGTNTIYF. In DNA form, the CDR3 reads TGTGCCAGCAGTGAATCGGGCAGGGGGACGAACACCATATATTTT.

J is TRBJ1-2 and V is TRBV7-2; 7 positions match TRBD1. The trim removed 5 bases at V and 8 bases at J, leaving 17 bases unmatched. This CDR3 contains 16 residues. CDR1 is SGHTA, CDR2 FQGNSA, per germline. CDR3 sequence reads: CASSPINRGGSAGYTF. The CDR3 DNA reads TGTGCCAGCAGCCCTATTAACAGGGGCGGATCTGCGGGCTACACCTTC. The full variable domain, rest sourced from reference TRBV7-2 and TRBJ1-2, is GAGVSQSPSNKVTEKGKDVELRCDPISGHTALYWYRQSLGQGLEFLIYFQGNSAPDKSGLPSDRFSAERTGGSVSTLTIQRTQQEDSAVYLCASSPINRGGSAGYTFGSGTRLTVV.

This clone appeared a few times. This chain connects TRBV4-2 to TRBJ2-1, with D perhaps TRBD2 (6 bases). The CDR3 loop spans 15 amino acids. V lost 4 bases and J lost 2, with 12 bases in between. Germline V gene data show CDR1 as LGHNA and CDR2 as YNFKEQ. The CDR3 DNA is TGTGCCAGCAGCCCGGACTGGACTACCTACAATGAGCAGTTCTTC. It is translated as CASSPDWTTYNEQFF.

The chain uses TRBV20-1 and TRBJ2-1; unclear D gene. Germline V gives CDR1 DFQATT, CDR2 SNEGSKA (reference sequence). The CDR3 is 10 residues long. V was trimmed by 5 bases and J by 10 bases, leaving 9 bases between them. The CDR3 bases are TGCAGTGCTTCTGCCAGGGAGCAGTTCTTC. Amino acids: CSASAREQFF.

V is TRBV30 and J is TRBJ2-5; D is possibly TRBD1 (5 bases). The germline CDR1 and CDR2 sequences are GTSNPN and SVGIG (reference sequence). The CDR3 contains 15 residues. Trimming left V 4 bases short and J 4 bases short, with 19 bases between. CDR3 nucleotide sequence: TGTGCCTGGAATGCAGGGTTAATGCGTGGAGAGACCCAGTACTTC. Its protein product is CAWNAGLMRGETQYF.

This clone was picked up one time. This chain links TRBV7-8 with TRBJ2-7; 8 positions agree with TRBD1. Germline V gives CDR1 SGHVS, CDR2 FQNEAQ. CDR3 length equals 16 residues. V shed 5 bases and J 5 bases; nucleotides not matched to a gene: 14. CDR3 coding DNA: TGTGCCAGCAGCCCCAGGGGGCGGACAGAAAGCCACGAGCAGTACTTC. Protein product: CASSPRGRTESHEQYF.

The chain employs TRBV10-3 and TRBJ1-2, with 9 bases aligning to TRBD1. The CDR3 length is 15 residues. Germline V gives CDR1 ENHRY, CDR2 SYGVKD. The V segment lost 4 bases and the J segment 5 bases; nucleotides outside the gene matches: 8. CDR3 in amino acids: CAISAWTGELYGYTF. Written as DNA, the CDR3 is TGTGCCATCAGTGCATGGACAGGGGAATTGTATGGCTACACCTTC.

This rearrangement joins TRBV7-9 to TRBJ1-2; TRBD1 aligns across 7 bases. The CDR3 sequence is 15 residues long. Trimming cost V 5 bases and J 3 bases; bases outside gene matches: 9. Germline V lookup: CDR1 SEHNR, CDR2 FQNEAQ (reference sequence). CDR3 in DNA: TGTGCCAGCAGCACTAGTGACAGGGTTCACTATGGCTACACCTTC. The encoded protein is CASSTSDRVHYGYTF.

The chain is built from TRBV5-1 and TRBJ1-2, with D possibly matching TRBD1 (5 bases). The CDR3 loop spans 13 amino acids. The V gene's germline CDR1 is SGHRS and CDR2 YFSETQ. V dropped 0 bases and J dropped 8 bases, with 11 bases sitting between them. The CDR3 nucleotides read TGCGCCAGCAGCTTGGGCAGGGTGGAAGGCTACACCTTC. This codes for CASSLGRVEGYTF.

The chain has TRBV6-5 and TRBJ1-2; TRBD1 matches at 7 bases. Germline V gene lookup returns CDR1 MNHEY and CDR2 SVGAGI. The ends lost 6 bases at V and 5 bases at J; junction bases unmatched: 6. The CDR3 spans 13 residues. This CDR3 reads CASSPTGAYGYTF. CDR3 DNA sequence: TGTGCCAGCAGCCCCACAGGGGCTTATGGCTACACCTTC.

The V and J genes are TRBV29-1 and TRBJ1-2; a possible D gene is TRBD1 (6 bases). The CDR3 contains 14 residues. V gave up 4 bases and J gave up 3 bases, with 15 bases separating them. Per the germline V gene, CDR1 is SQVTM and CDR2 is ANQGSEA. In DNA form, the CDR3 reads TGCAGCGTTGTGGTAGAGGGGACATACTATGGCTACACCTTC. Its translation is CSVVVEGTYYGYTF.

This chain connects TRBV5-1 to TRBJ1-4; the D gene is possibly TRBD1 (6 bases). There are 14 residues in the CDR3. Trimming took 4 bases from V and 7 from J, leaving 14 bases between them. Germline CDR1 and CDR2: SGHRS and YFSETQ. CDR3 sequence: CASSVSGGIEKLFF. DNA of the CDR3: TGCGCCAGCAGCGTGAGTGGGGGCATTGAAAAACTGTTTTTT.

The V call is TRBV4-3, the J call TRBJ2-1; maybe TRBD2 (6 bases). V was pared by 0 bases and J by 10 bases, with 13 bases between. Germline-derived CDR1 and CDR2 are LGHNA and YSLEER. This CDR3 contains 14 residues. This CDR3 reads CASSQDRNSGEQFF. The CDR3 region has the DNA TGCGCCAGCAGCCAAGATCGGAATAGCGGAGAGCAGTTCTTC.

This chain links TRBV28 with TRBJ1-5, with D perhaps TRBD1 (5 bases). CDR1 and CDR2 (germline): MDHEN, SYDVKM. The CDR3 loop spans 15 amino acids. The V end lost 3 bases, the J end lost 1 base, and 10 bases lay between the germline ends. The CDR3 reads CASSLGGGSNQPQHF. The CDR3 nucleotides read TGTGCCAGCAGTTTGGGGGGGGGAAGCAATCAGCCCCAGCATTTT.

The J gene is TRBJ1-1, the V gene TRBV7-9, with 9 bases fitting TRBD1. The junction had 5 bases not matched to a gene; V was cut back by 4 bases and J by 11 bases. CDR1 and CDR2 from the germline V gene are SEHNR and FQNEAQ (reference sequence). This CDR3 spans 12 amino acids. CDR3 coding DNA: TGTGCCAGCAGCTACTCGGGACAGGGTGCTTTCTTT. Its protein is CASSYSGQGAFF.

The table lists this clone with a few counts. J is TRBJ1-5 and V is TRBV6-1, with D unresolved. The V and J ends lost 7 bases and 3 bases respectively, with 7 bases between them. The CDR3 contains 12 residues. In germline, CDR1 is MNHNS, CDR2 SASEGT. CDR3 nucleotide sequence: TGTGCCAGCAAAGAGTTCAATCAGCCCCAGCATTTT. Translating it yields CASKEFNQPQHF.

The chain uses TRBV28 and TRBJ1-1; no firm D call. Trimming removed 3 bases at V and 6 bases at J, with 11 bases between. CDR3 length equals 13 residues. Germline values: CDR1 MDHEN, CDR2 SYDVKM. The CDR3 nucleotides are TGTGCCAGCAGTTTCCGGGTAAGAGCTGAAGCTTTCTTT. Its translation is CASSFRVRAEAFF.

This clone was observed once. The chain combines TRBV6-5 with TRBJ2-3, with TRBD2 matching over 9 bases. The trim removed 4 bases at V and 7 bases at J, leaving 9 bases unmatched. CDR3 size: 15 residues. Germline V gives CDR1 MNHEY, CDR2 SVGAGI. This CDR3 reads CASSSTRTSAHTQYF. The CDR3 region has the DNA TGTGCCAGCAGTTCCACCCGGACTAGCGCCCATACGCAGTATTTT.

This chain links TRBV4-3 with TRBJ1-2; no clear D gene. Germline assignment: CDR1 LGHNA and CDR2 YSLEER. The CDR3 is 15 amino acids. V lost 0 bases and J lost 4, with 12 bases in between. CDR3 protein: CASSQEVRRSYGYTF. The DNA for the CDR3 is TGCGCCAGCAGCCAAGAAGTTAGGCGGTCCTATGGCTACACCTTC.

This chain joins TRBV5-4 and TRBJ1-1; no firm D call. This CDR3 is built from 15 residues. Germline V gene sequence: CDR1 SGHNT, CDR2 YYREEE (reference sequence). V was shortened by 4 bases and J by 0 bases, with 13 bases between the two germline ends. CDR3 sequence: CASSHGGKMNTEAFF. The DNA for the CDR3 is TGTGCCAGCAGCCACGGCGGGAAAATGAACACTGAAGCTTTCTTT.

The V gene is TRBV2, the J gene TRBJ2-7, with 8 bases lining up with TRBD1. Trimming took 3 bases from V and 2 from J; bases not matched to a gene: 3. The CDR3 spans 14 residues. The germline V gene has CDR1 SNHLY and CDR2 FYNNEI. CDR3 amino acids: CASSDLTGAYEQYF. The CDR3 DNA is TGTGCCAGCAGTGACCTGACAGGGGCCTACGAGCAGTACTTC.

The chain combines TRBV29-1 with TRBJ2-7; 9 nucleotides match TRBD2. The CDR3 spans 14 residues. Germline V gene lookup returns CDR1 SQVTM and CDR2 ANQGSEA. Germline trimming cut 5 bases from V and 2 bases from J; bases unmatched to any gene: 7. The CDR3 DNA reads as TGCAGCGTTAGTGGAGCGGGAGGTACCTACGAGCAGTACTTC. Amino acid sequence: CSVSGAGGTYEQYF.

The chain links TRBV28 to TRBJ1-1; D is uncertain. This CDR3 has 15 amino acids. Germline V gives CDR1 MDHEN, CDR2 SYDVKM. V shed 4 bases and J shed 5 bases, with 17 bases lying between them. The CDR3 spells CASSSHEGVGTEAFF. CDR3 DNA sequence: TGTGCCAGCAGTTCCCATGAGGGAGTGGGGACTGAAGCTTTCTTT.